Listed below are T cell receptor beta chains from one sample, sequenced in a study of shared clonotypes between healthy human individuals. TCRdb keeps only in-frame clones here, not all; method: immunoSEQ multiplex PCR. The table has over 950,000 clones, around 77% seen once. Sequenced material: memory CD4+ T cells from PBMCs. The receptors derive from a man aged 18 to 30 in good health. Some clones in this sample may be carry-over from other donors' samples. Both conserved end residues are part of each CDR3. Each record gives: CDR3 protein, CDR3 DNA, D gene, J gene, clone size, V gene. D genes are given only for firm matches. Size tells how often a clone was seen (once, few, many) or the class of an expanded clone, and some rows leave it out.

CASSLRTRNSYNEQFF | TGTGCCAGCAGCTTGAGGACTAGGAACTCTTACAATGAGCAGTTCTTC | TRBD2 | TRBJ2-1 | NA | TRBV5-6
CASSGINEQFF | TGTGCCAGCAGTGGAATCAATGAGCAGTTCTTC | NA | TRBJ2-1 | NA | TRBV6-1
CASSIKGPRSQPQHF | TGTGCCAGTAGTATTAAGGGCCCAAGGTCTCAGCCCCAGCATTTT | NA | TRBJ1-5 | few | TRBV19
CASSASSGRSYEQYF | TGTGCCAGCAGCGCCTCTAGCGGCCGTTCCTACGAGCAGTACTTC | TRBD2 | TRBJ2-7 | NA | TRBV7-8
CASSFDRDTGELFF | TGTGCCAGCAGTTTCGACAGGGACACCGGGGAGCTGTTTTTT | TRBD1 | TRBJ2-2 | many | TRBV28
CASSPKRLAGGYEQYF | TGCGCCAGCAGCCCGAAAAGACTAGCGGGAGGCTACGAGCAGTACTTC | TRBD2 | TRBJ2-7 | NA | TRBV5-1
CASSPPSGGYTF | TGTGCCAGCAGTCCTCCTAGTGGTGGCTACACCTTC | NA | TRBJ1-2 | once | TRBV28
CASSPTGRGKLFF | TGTGCCAGCAGTCCTACAGGGCGCGGAAAACTGTTTTTT | NA | TRBJ1-4 | many | TRBV2
CSARAPETQYF | TGCAGTGCACGTGCACCAGAGACCCAGTACTTC | NA | TRBJ2-5 | many | TRBV20-1
CASSQEPGLSSFTEAFF | TGTGCCAGCAGCCAAGAACCAGGGTTGAGTTCATTCACTGAAGCTTTCTTT | NA | TRBJ1-1 | once | TRBV4-2
CASSHPRGWGQGTSLVYEQYF | TGTGCCAGCAGTCACCCGCGGGGGTGGGGACAGGGTACGTCACTCGTTTACGAGCAGTACTTC | TRBD1 | TRBJ2-7 | NA | TRBV28
CASSQDQYTEAFF | TGCGCCAGCAGCCAAGATCAATACACTGAAGCTTTCTTT | NA | TRBJ1-1 | NA | TRBV4-1
CASRTGVAGYTF | TGTGCCAGCCGGACAGGGGTCGCTGGCTACACCTTC | TRBD1 | TRBJ1-2 | NA | TRBV28
CASTEFEAASYNEQFF | TGTGCCAGCACAGAGTTCGAAGCGGCCTCCTACAATGAGCAGTTCTTC | NA | TRBJ2-1 | NA | TRBV2
CASSIWTGLSEGGTEAFF | TGTGCCAGCAGTATCTGGACAGGGCTCTCTGAAGGAGGGACTGAAGCTTTCTTT | TRBD1 | TRBJ1-1 | few | TRBV11-1
CASSSQGAEQFF | TGTGCCAGCAGCTCCCAGGGGGCCGAGCAGTTCTTC | TRBD1 | TRBJ2-1 | NA | TRBV7-6
CASSVLGTSGRAKYEQYF | TGTGCCAGCTCAGTTCTCGGGACTAGCGGGAGGGCCAAGTACGAGCAGTACTTC | TRBD2 | TRBJ2-7 | NA | TRBV18
CASSSGGGGVYEQYF | TGTGCCAGCAGCTCCGGCGGGGGTGGGGTATACGAGCAGTACTTC | TRBD2 | TRBJ2-7 | NA | TRBV7-6
CASSTQGGQPQHF | TGTGCCAGTAGTACACAGGGCGGTCAGCCCCAGCATTTT | NA | TRBJ1-5 | NA | TRBV19
CASSSGQVSNQPQHF | TGTGCCAGCAGTTCCGGACAGGTTAGCAATCAGCCCCAGCATTTT | TRBD1 | TRBJ1-5 | NA | TRBV6-5
CAIRSGRQGRGGELFF | TGTGCCATCAGAAGCGGCCGACAGGGAAGGGGCGGGGAGCTGTTTTTT | TRBD1 | TRBJ2-2 | few | TRBV27
CASSLDLLAKTDTQYF | TGTGCCAGCAGCTTAGATCTTCTAGCGAAGACAGATACGCAGTATTTT | NA | TRBJ2-3 | NA | TRBV11-2
CASSESGRAAETQYF | TGTGCCAGCAGTGAGAGCGGGAGGGCCGCAGAGACCCAGTACTTC | TRBD2 | TRBJ2-5 | NA | TRBV2
CSATTGREQYF | TGCAGTGCTACTACAGGGAGAGAGCAGTACTTC | NA | TRBJ2-7 | NA | TRBV20-1